This T cell receptor beta chain was captured by sequencing in a study of response to subunit inactivated influenza vaccine. The length of the CDR3 is 16 residues. The V segment lost 7 bases and the J segment 5 bases; nucleotides outside the gene matches: 17. The germline V gene encodes CDR1 ENHRY and CDR2 SYGVKD. TCRdb ran MiXCR on the RT-PCR reads and lists one entry per CDR3 protein. The sample records approximately 700,000 distinct CDR3 sequences, approximately 15% being singletons. The sample here was PBMCs from blood, taken about 12 days after vaccination. This sequence joins TRBV10-3 and TRBJ2-7; 7 nucleotides align to TRBD2. The sequence was obtained from a man between 50 and 59 years old who received an inactivated influenza vaccine. In DNA form, the CDR3 reads TGTGCCATCAATCTCCCGCGGGGAGGGCTAGTCCACGAGCAGTACTTC. Its translation: CAINLPRGGLVHEQYF.